The present entry profiles one T cell receptor (beta chain) with its context. What it binds is unknown. Sequencing was performed with immunoSEQ multiplex PCR; in TCRdb, only in-frame clones are kept and a portion is missing. There are roughly 90,000 clones in the sample; around 93% occur only once, and around 1.2% lies in the top ten. The germline V gene encodes CDR1 SGHAT and CDR2 FQNNGV. Trimming stripped 7 bases from V and 5 bases from J, with 24 bases between. The CDR3 is 16 residues long. This record belongs to a study of cytomegalovirus exposure and HLA in healthy donors. Study conclusions and caveats: TCR beta chains numbering more than 150 were designated cytomegalovirus-associated.

Separate from the roughly 610-subject first cohort, the approximately 120-subject validation cohort was the one that the donors belonged to. This TCR was recovered from a young woman in good health and CMV-seropositive. The specimen sequenced was PBMCs. The V call is TRBV11-2, the J call TRBJ2-7, with D possibly being TRBD1 (5 bases). CDR3 protein: CASTAPPPRVVDEQYF. The CDR3 DNA sequence: TGTGCCAGCACCGCCCCACCCCCCAGGGTTGTCGACGAGCAGTACTTC. Full variable domain (remainder filled in from reference TRBV11-2 and TRBJ2-7): EAGVAQSPRYKIIEKRQSVAFWCNPISGHATLYWYQQILGQGPKLLIQFQNNGVVDDSQLPKDRFSAERLKGVDSTLKIQPAKLEDSAVYLCASTAPPPRVVDEQYFGPGTRLTVT.